This paragraph reports one TCR beta chain. The antigen remains unidentified. The entry originates in a study of human thymus T cells. Study observations and caveats: Thymic repertoires of unrelated individuals were reported in related research to overlap highly. V and J gene usage appeared biased in thymic and blood repertoires.

Corrective heart surgery yielded resections, and these provided the thymus tissue. CDR1 is DFQATT and CDR2 is SNEGSKA in the germline V gene (reference sequence). There are 10 residues in the CDR3. Sequenced by immunoSEQ multiplex PCR; TCRdb stores in-frame clones only, minus some. The sample records tens of thousands of clones, 90% to 95% being singletons. The TCR originated in a girl under three years old with a congenital heart defect but otherwise immunologically healthy. The sample taken for sequencing was thymus tissue. The chain employs TRBV20-1 and TRBJ2-1, with 8 bases aligning to TRBD1. The CDR3 coding sequence is TGCAGCCTCAGGGGGCATGAGCAGTTCTTC. Residues: CSLRGHEQFF.